These 20 T cell receptor beta chains came from one sample sequenced in a study of shared clonotypes between healthy human individuals. The table came from immunoSEQ multiplex PCR; TCRdb's copy has only in-frame clones and leaves some out. The table shows 1.5 million to 2.5 million clones, with around 96% occurring only once. CD45RO-negative cells were positively selected for CCR7, leaving out terminally differentiated effector memory CD45RA+ cells. Specimen: naive CD8+ T cells sorted from blood. These receptors were obtained from a man aged 18 to 30 in good health.

The CDR3 DNA reads TGTGCCAGTAGTATAGTAGCGGGGACAGAGGAGACCCAGTACTTC. Translation gives CASSIVAGTEETQYF. The V and J genes are TRBV19 and TRBJ2-5, with a tentative D call TRBD2 (8 bases). The CDR3 consists of 15 residues. Germline-derived CDR1 and CDR2 are LNHDA and SQIVND (reference sequence). Trimming removed 1 base at V and 5 bases at J, with 14 bases between.

This clone was picked up one time. The chain employs TRBV6-5 and TRBJ1-1; D ambiguous. CDR1 MNHEY and CDR2 SVGAGI come from the germline V gene. The V gene lost 0 bases and the J gene lost 5 bases, with 7 bases spanning the gap. There are 13 residues in the CDR3. The DNA for the CDR3 is TGTGCCAGCAGTTACTCAGTTCAGACTGAAGCTTTCTTT. It yields the protein CASSYSVQTEAFF.

The chain couples TRBV7-2 to TRBJ2-1; 11 nucleotides line up with TRBD1. Trimming removed 4 bases from V and 7 bases from J; junction bases left unmatched: 3. Germline V CDR1 and CDR2: SGHTA, FQGNSA. The CDR3 runs 14 residues. The CDR3 is CASSSDRGLNEQFF. CDR3 DNA: TGTGCCAGCAGCTCGGACAGGGGGCTTAATGAGCAGTTCTTC.

V gene TRBV7-6 combines with J gene TRBJ2-1, with D perhaps matching TRBD1 (5 bases). The germline V and J ends were trimmed by 5 bases and 9 bases, with 20 bases remaining between them. The CDR3 is 15 amino acids. Germline V gives CDR1 SGHVS, CDR2 FNYEAQ. For the CDR3, the DNA is TGTGCCAGCAGCCCCCTTCTAGACAGAGTCGGTGAGCAGTTCTTC. This gives the protein CASSPLLDRVGEQFF.

On this clone: The identical CDR3 is also encoded by other nucleotide sequences in the sample. The J gene is TRBJ2-2, the V gene TRBV6-5; D ambiguous. V gave up 2 bases and J gave up 4 bases, with 8 bases separating them. This CDR3 comprises 14 residues. Germline CDR1 and CDR2: MNHEY and SVGAGI. The DNA for the CDR3 is TGTGCCAGCAGTTACGTGGAAGGCACCGGGGAGCTGTTTTTT. Translated, it gives CASSYVEGTGELFF.

This clone was seen a single time. The same CDR3 is also encoded by other DNA sequences in this sample. The genes are TRBV7-9 and TRBJ2-7, with D perhaps assigned TRBD1 or TRBD2 (6 bases each). This CDR3 is built from 12 residues. V lost 1 base to trimming and J lost 6 bases, with 7 bases between them. CDR1 is SEHNR and CDR2 is FQNEAQ in the germline V gene (reference sequence). The CDR3 spells CASSLEGGEQYF. In DNA form, the CDR3 reads TGTGCCAGCAGCTTAGAGGGGGGCGAGCAGTACTTC.

V is TRBV7-8 and J is TRBJ2-5, with TRBD1 identical over 8 bases. Germline values: CDR1 SGHVS, CDR2 FQNEAQ. The CDR3 has 15 residues. Trimming removed 4 bases from V and 4 bases from J; junction bases left unmatched: 8. CDR3 sequence reads: CASSSGQGALETQYF. The CDR3 bases are TGTGCCAGCAGCTCGGGGCAGGGGGCTTTAGAGACCCAGTACTTC.

The chain couples TRBV30 to TRBJ2-3, with 8 positions matching TRBD2. This CDR3 region has 13 residues. Germline V gene lookup returns CDR1 GTSNPN and CDR2 SVGIG (reference sequence). Trimming removed 6 bases from V and 4 bases from J; junction bases left unmatched: 6. Here the CDR3 DNA reads TGTGCCTGCCAAGGACTAGCTGCAGATACGCAGTATTTT. Translated: CACQGLAADTQYF.

Concerning this clone: Within the sample, other DNA sequences also encode this same CDR3. V and J are TRBV19 and TRBJ2-7; 8 bases are shared with TRBD2. Trimming removed 5 bases from V and 3 bases from J; junction bases left unmatched: 3. This CDR3 region has 13 residues. Germline V gene sequence: CDR1 LNHDA, CDR2 SQIVND (reference sequence). CDR3 DNA sequence: TGTGCCAGTAGTTTCGGGACTAGCTACGAGCAGTACTTC. Its protein is CASSFGTSYEQYF. Looking up the rest from reference TRBV19 and TRBJ2-7 gives the full variable domain: DGGITQSPKYLFRKEGQNVTLSCEQNLNHDAMYWYRQDPGQGLRLIYYSQIVNDFQKGDIAEGYSVSREKKESFPLTVTSAQKNPTAFYLCASSFGTSYEQYFGPGTRLTVT.

The V call is TRBV28, the J call TRBJ2-3; D not certain. Trimming shortened V by 3 bases and J by 0 bases, and 13 bases separated the two germline ends. Germline V gene sequence: CDR1 MDHEN, CDR2 SYDVKM. The CDR3 extends over 16 amino acids. CDR3 in DNA: TGTGCCAGCAGTTTCCGCACAGTGTCTAGCACAGATACGCAGTATTTT. This encodes CASSFRTVSSTDTQYF. Full variable domain (remainder filled in from reference TRBV28 and TRBJ2-3): DVKVTQSSRYLVKRTGEKVFLECVQDMDHENMFWYRQDPGLGLRLIYFSYDVKMKEKGDIPEGYSVSREKKERFSLILESASTNQTSMYLCASSFRTVSSTDTQYFGPGTRLTVL.

The count of this clone is one. The chain combines TRBV5-4 with TRBJ2-7; TRBD1 agrees at 11 bases. Trimming at V came to 5 bases and at J to 13 bases, leaving 8 bases not matched to a gene. Germline CDR1 reads SGHNT; CDR2 reads YYREEE (reference sequence). The CDR3 contains 12 residues. The CDR3: CASSPGQGVPYF. For the CDR3, the DNA is TGTGCCAGCAGTCCGGGACAGGGGGTTCCCTACTTC. The full variable domain, in which reference TRBV5-4 and TRBJ2-7 provide the parts outside the CDR3, is ETGVTQSPTHLIKTRGQQVTLRCSSQSGHNTVSWYQQALGQGPQFIFQYYREEENGRGNFPPRFSGLQFPNYSSELNVNALELDDSALYLCASSPGQGVPYFGPGTRLTVT.

The J gene is TRBJ1-5, the V gene TRBV27; D remains ambiguous. In germline, CDR1 is MNHEY, CDR2 SMNVEV (reference sequence). The V end lost 2 bases, the J end lost 6 bases, and 8 bases lay between the germline ends. The CDR3 covers 13 residues. CDR3 amino acids: CASSLGFRQPQHF. CDR3 in DNA: TGTGCCAGCAGTTTAGGGTTTCGTCAGCCCCAGCATTTT.

The rearrangement uses TRBV28 and TRBJ2-6, with D perhaps matching TRBD1 or TRBD2 (6 bases each). The V and J ends lost 5 bases and 2 bases respectively, with 13 bases between them. The CDR3 totals 16 residues. The V gene's germline CDR1 is MDHEN and CDR2 SYDVKM. CDR3 in DNA: TGTGCCAGCAGTACTTCAGGGGAGGCTGGGGCCAACGTCCTGACTTTC. This gives the protein CASSTSGEAGANVLTF.

This chain links TRBV6-1 with TRBJ1-2, with 8 bases identical to TRBD1. The CDR3 contains 13 residues. V lost 7 bases to trimming and J lost 5 bases; unmatched junction nucleotides: 6. Germline CDR1 and CDR2: MNHNS and SASEGT. The CDR3 DNA follows: TGTGCCAGCACTACGGACAGGGAATATGGCTACACCTTC. Translated: CASTTDREYGYTF.

The chain recombines TRBV6-5 with TRBJ1-2, with no clear D. Germline CDR1 MNHEY, CDR2 SVGAGI. This CDR3 is 15 amino acids long. V was cut by 2 bases and J by 8 bases, with 18 bases left in between. The CDR3 loop reads CASSYEAVGIGGYTF. The CDR3 region has the DNA TGTGCCAGCAGTTACGAAGCGGTAGGGATCGGCGGCTACACCTTC.

The chain recombines TRBV9 with TRBJ1-3; 12 nucleotides line up with TRBD1. Germline CDR1 reads SGDLS; CDR2 reads YYNGEE. The ends lost 4 bases at V and 2 bases at J; junction bases unmatched: 4. The CDR3 has 16 residues. This chain's CDR3 is CASSSGQGAAGNTIYF. Written as DNA, the CDR3 is TGTGCCAGCAGCTCGGGACAGGGGGCGGCTGGAAACACCATATATTTT. Together with reference TRBV9 and TRBJ1-3, the CDR3 gives the full variable domain: DSGVTQTPKHLITATGQRVTLRCSPRSGDLSVYWYQQSLDQGLQFLIQYYNGEERAKGNILERFSAQQFPDLHSELNLSSLELGDSALYFCASSSGQGAAGNTIYFGEGSWLTVV.

The J gene is TRBJ2-1, the V gene TRBV29-1, with 13 bases that match TRBD2. The germline CDR1 and CDR2 sequences are SQVTM and ANQGSEA. V gave up 5 bases and J gave up 2 bases; unmatched junction bases: 3. The CDR3 covers 15 residues. The CDR3, as DNA: TGCAGCGTTTTGGGGACTAGCGGGACCTACAATGAGCAGTTCTTC. Protein: CSVLGTSGTYNEQFF.

This chain connects TRBV27 to TRBJ2-3, with 10 bases fitting TRBD2. Germline V gene data show CDR1 as MNHEY and CDR2 as SMNVEV (reference sequence). This CDR3 comprises 16 residues. With 2 bases clipped from V and 4 bases from J, the junction kept 6 bases outside the gene matches. The CDR3, as DNA: TGTGCCAGCAGTTTAGCTAGCGGGAGTAACCCAGATACGCAGTATTTT. Its protein is CASSLASGSNPDTQYF.

The rearrangement links TRBV9 to TRBJ2-2; possible D gene TRBD2, 6 bases. CDR1 and CDR2 (germline): SGDLS, YYNGEE. The CDR3 runs 16 residues. Trimming shortened V by 4 bases and J by 6 bases, and 19 bases separated the two germline ends. CDR3 protein: CASSPEGGQVAGELFF. The CDR3 coding sequence is TGTGCCAGCAGCCCTGAGGGAGGCCAAGTAGCCGGGGAGCTGTTTTTT. The full variable domain, with the rest looked up from reference TRBV9 and TRBJ2-2, is DSGVTQTPKHLITATGQRVTLRCSPRSGDLSVYWYQQSLDQGLQFLIQYYNGEERAKGNILERFSAQQFPDLHSELNLSSLELGDSALYFCASSPEGGQVAGELFFGEGSRLTVL.

The chain combines TRBV6-1 with TRBJ1-2, with D unclear. The CDR3 length is 12 residues. Germline CDR1 and CDR2: MNHNS and SASEGT. The V and J ends lost 8 bases and 0 bases respectively, with 7 bases between them. Here the CDR3 DNA reads TGTGCCAGCGGACCTGCTAACTATGGCTACACCTTC. This translates into CASGPANYGYTF.